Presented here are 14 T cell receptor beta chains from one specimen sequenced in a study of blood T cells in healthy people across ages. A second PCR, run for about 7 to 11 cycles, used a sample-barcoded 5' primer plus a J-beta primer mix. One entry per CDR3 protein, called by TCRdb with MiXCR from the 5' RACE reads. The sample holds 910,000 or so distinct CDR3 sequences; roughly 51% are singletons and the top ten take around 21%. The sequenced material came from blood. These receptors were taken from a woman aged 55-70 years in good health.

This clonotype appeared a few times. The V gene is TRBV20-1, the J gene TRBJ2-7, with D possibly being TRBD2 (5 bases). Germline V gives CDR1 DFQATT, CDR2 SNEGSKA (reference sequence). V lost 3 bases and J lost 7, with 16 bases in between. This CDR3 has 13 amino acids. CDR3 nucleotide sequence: TGCAGTGCTAGGTCCGGGATAAAGGAAGAGCAGTACTTC. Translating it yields CSARSGIKEEQYF.

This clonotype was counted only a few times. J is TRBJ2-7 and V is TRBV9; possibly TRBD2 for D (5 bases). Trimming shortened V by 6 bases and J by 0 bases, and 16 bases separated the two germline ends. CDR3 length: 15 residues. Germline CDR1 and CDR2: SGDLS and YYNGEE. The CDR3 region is CASTKNEGSSYEQYF. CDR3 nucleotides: TGTGCCAGCACCAAGAATGAGGGAAGCTCCTACGAGCAGTACTTC. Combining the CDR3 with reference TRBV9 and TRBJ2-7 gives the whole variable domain DSGVTQTPKHLITATGQRVTLRCSPRSGDLSVYWYQQSLDQGLQFLIQYYNGEERAKGNILERFSAQQFPDLHSELNLSSLELGDSALYFCASTKNEGSSYEQYFGPGTRLTVT.

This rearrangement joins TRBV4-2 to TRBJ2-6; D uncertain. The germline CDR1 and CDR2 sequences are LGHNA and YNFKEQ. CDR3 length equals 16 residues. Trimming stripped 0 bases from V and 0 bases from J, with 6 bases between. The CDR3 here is CASSQDSPSGANVLTF. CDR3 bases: TGTGCCAGCAGCCAAGATTCGCCCTCTGGGGCCAACGTCCTGACTTTC.

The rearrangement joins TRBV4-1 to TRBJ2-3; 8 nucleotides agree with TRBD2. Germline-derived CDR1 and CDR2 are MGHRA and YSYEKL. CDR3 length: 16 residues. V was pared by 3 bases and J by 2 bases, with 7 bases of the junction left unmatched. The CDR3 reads CASSHLAGIVTDTQYF. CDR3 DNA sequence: TGCGCCAGCAGCCATCTAGCGGGTATTGTCACAGATACGCAGTATTTT.

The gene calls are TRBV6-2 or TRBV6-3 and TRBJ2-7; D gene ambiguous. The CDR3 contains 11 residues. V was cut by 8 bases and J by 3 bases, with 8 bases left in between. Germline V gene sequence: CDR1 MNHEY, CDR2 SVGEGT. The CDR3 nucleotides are TGTGCCAGCGGGTATTACTACGAGCAGTACTTC. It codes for CASGYYYEQYF.

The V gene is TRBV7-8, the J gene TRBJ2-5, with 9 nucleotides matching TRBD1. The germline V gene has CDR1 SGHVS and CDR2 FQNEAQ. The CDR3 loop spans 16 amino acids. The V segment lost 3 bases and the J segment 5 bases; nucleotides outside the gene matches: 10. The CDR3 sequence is CASSFRDRDIWETQYF. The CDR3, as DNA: TGTGCCAGCAGCTTTAGGGACAGGGATATCTGGGAGACCCAGTACTTC.

Here the CDR3 reads CASSYGTLGEQYF. CDR3 nucleotide sequence: TGTGCCAGCAGCTATGGGACCCTCGGCGAGCAGTACTTC. The chain carries TRBV7-8 and TRBJ2-7; D tentatively fits TRBD1 or TRBD2 (5 bases each). Trimming took 4 bases from V and 6 from J, leaving 13 bases between them. The CDR3 is made up of 13 amino acids. Germline loops: CDR1 SGHVS, CDR2 FQNEAQ.

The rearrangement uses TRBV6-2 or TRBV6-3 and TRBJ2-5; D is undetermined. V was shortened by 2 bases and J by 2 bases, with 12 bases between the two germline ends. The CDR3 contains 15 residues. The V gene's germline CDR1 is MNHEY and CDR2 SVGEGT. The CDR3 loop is CASSYVVALQETQYF. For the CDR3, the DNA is TGTGCCAGCAGTTACGTGGTAGCATTGCAAGAGACCCAGTACTTC.

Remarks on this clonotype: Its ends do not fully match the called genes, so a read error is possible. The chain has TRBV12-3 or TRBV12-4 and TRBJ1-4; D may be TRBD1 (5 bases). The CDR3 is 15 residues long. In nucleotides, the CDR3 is TGTGCCAGCAGTCGGACATCTGCAACTAATGAAAAACCGTTTTTT. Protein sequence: CASSRTSATNEKPFF.

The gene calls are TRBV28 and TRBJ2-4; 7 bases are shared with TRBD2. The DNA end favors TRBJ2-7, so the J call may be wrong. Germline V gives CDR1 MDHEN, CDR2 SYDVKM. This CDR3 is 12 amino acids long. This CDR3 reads CASNQLAGEQYF. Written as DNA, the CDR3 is TGTGCCAGCAATCAATTAGCGGGCGAGCAGTACTTC.

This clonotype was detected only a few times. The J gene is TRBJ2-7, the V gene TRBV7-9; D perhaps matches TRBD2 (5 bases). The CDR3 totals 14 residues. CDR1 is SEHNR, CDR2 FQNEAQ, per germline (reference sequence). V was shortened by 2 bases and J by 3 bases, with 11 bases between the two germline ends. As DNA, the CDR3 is TGTGCCAGCAGCTTATACTCGGGGAACTACGAGCAGTACTTC. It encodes CASSLYSGNYEQYF.

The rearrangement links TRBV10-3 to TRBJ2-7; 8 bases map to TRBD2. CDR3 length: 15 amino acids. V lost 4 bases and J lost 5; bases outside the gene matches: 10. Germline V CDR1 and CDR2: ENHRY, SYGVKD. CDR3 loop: CAISGLNVLADEQYF. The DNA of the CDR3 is TGTGCCATCAGTGGGTTAAATGTACTAGCGGACGAGCAGTACTTC.

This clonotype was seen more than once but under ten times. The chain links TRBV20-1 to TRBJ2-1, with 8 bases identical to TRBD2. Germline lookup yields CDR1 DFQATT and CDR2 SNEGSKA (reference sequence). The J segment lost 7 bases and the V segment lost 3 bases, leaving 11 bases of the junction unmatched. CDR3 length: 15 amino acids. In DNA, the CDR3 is TGCAGTGCTAGCGGTTCCTTAGCGGGAAGGAATGAGCAGTTCTTC. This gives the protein CSASGSLAGRNEQFF.

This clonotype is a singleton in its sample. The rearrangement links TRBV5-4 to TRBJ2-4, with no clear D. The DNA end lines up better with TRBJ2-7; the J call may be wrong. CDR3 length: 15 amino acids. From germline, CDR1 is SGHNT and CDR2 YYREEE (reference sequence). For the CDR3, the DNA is TGTGCCAGCAGCTTGGCGCAGGATGGGTCGTACGAGCAGTACTTC. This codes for CASSLAQDGSYEQYF.